This is a list of T cell receptor beta chains from one sample in a study of CD8 T cells in Susac syndrome. Using its own MiXCR run on the immunoSEQ multiplex PCR reads, TCRdb lists one record per CDR3 protein. The sample shows 150,000 to 200,000 distinct CDR3 sequences, approximately 94% of them seen only once. Sequenced: CD4+ T cells from PBMCs. These receptor sequences come from a human donor with multiple sclerosis. The conserved cysteine and the conserved F or W are not part of the CDR3 here.

>TRBV7-7|11|TRBJ1-1
ASSPDWGTEAF
>TRBV15|12|TRBJ1-5
ATTSGHLNQPQH
>TRBV4-3|12|TRBJ2-1
ASSLDLLRDEQF
>TRBV4-3|11|TRBJ2-5
ASSQAKAGAQY
>TRBV28|10|TRBJ2-7
ASRAQTYEQY
>TRBV7-2|13|TRBJ1-2
ASSLLGRGGSNYT
>TRBV21-1|14|TRBJ2-1
ASSNDPGPRYNEQF
>TRBV7-9|11|TRBJ2-7
ASSLAGVYEQY
>TRBV6-6|13|TRBJ2-7
ASRTGTSGSYEQY
>TRBV18|14|TRBJ2-7
ASSFWGPGQIYEQY
>TRBV10-2|12|TRBJ1-4
ASSESAGIQKLF
>TRBV7-9|14|TRBJ2-1
ASSLRLFDWDNEQF
>TRBV5-4|12|TRBJ2-7
ASSPTGGETEQY
>TRBV12-3/TRBV12-4|11|TRBJ1-5
ASSLTGRQPQH
>TRBV19|13|TRBJ2-1
ASSAHRGQGNEQF
>TRBV7-8|11|TRBJ2-7
ASSLEGSFEQY
>TRBV12-3/TRBV12-4|12|TRBJ2-3
ASSPRIGTDTQY
>TRBV20-1|15|TRBJ2-3
SARDPYGTSGTDTQY
>TRBV7-8|13|TRBJ1-5
ASSLLQQTNQPQH
>TRBV19|11|TRBJ1-5
ASGRREDQPQH
>TRBV5-1|14|TRBJ1-3
ASSLAGSVGGNTIY
>TRBV27|12|TRBJ2-3
ASSLTRVGNTQY
>TRBV15|11|TRBJ2-7
ATSRGTHYEQY
>TRBV7-9|12|TRBJ1-2
ASSYRETNYGYT
>TRBV24-1|12|TRBJ2-2
ATEGRINTGELF
>TRBV30|16|TRBJ2-1
AWSFSGGGKSSYNEQF
>TRBV12-3/TRBV12-4|10|TRBJ2-7
ASSLAGYEQY
>TRBV10-2|11|TRBJ1-2
ASSDNRNYGYT
>TRBV9|13|TRBJ1-5
ASSREGHSNQPQH
>TRBV2|13|TRBJ2-4
ASSELGPAKNIQY
>TRBV6-5|13|TRBJ1-5
ASRTGQGSNQPQH
>TRBV4-3|13|TRBJ1-4
ASSQGQGGAEKLF
>TRBV15|16|TRBJ2-6
ATSRSPGTSSGANVLT
>TRBV6-5|13|TRBJ1-1
ASSYFGTGNTEAF
>TRBV20-1|9|TRBJ2-1
SARQTNEQF
>TRBV30|10|TRBJ1-4
AWSPQGEKLF
>TRBV27|12|TRBJ2-7
ASSFSSNSYEQY
>TRBV2|12|TRBJ2-7
ASRQQGTPYEQY
>TRBV5-6|12|TRBJ2-7
ASNLLDRGDEQY
>TRBV6-5|10|TRBJ1-2
ASSYPGRGYT
>TRBV30|12|TRBJ2-7
AWRVAGQGYEQY
>TRBV9|13|TRBJ2-2
ASSPSSRATGELF
>TRBV12-3/TRBV12-4|12|TRBJ2-7
ASSGQQPLYEQY
>TRBV29-1|11|TRBJ1-1
SADRGGITEAF
>TRBV4-2|16|TRBJ1-1
ASSRSSGTGGEDTEAF
>TRBV6-1|10|TRBJ2-2
ASSPQTGELF
>TRBV15|14|TRBJ1-1
ATSRDPLIGGTEAF
>TRBV2|13|TRBJ2-2
ASMGLAVLAGELF
>TRBV6-1|15|TRBJ2-5
ASSELVGQDIPETQY
>TRBV30|13|TRBJ2-3
AWKGPDRGTDTQY
>TRBV10-3|12|TRBJ1-1
AISESAANTEAF
>TRBV3-1|14|TRBJ1-2
ASTLRATGSPYGYT
>TRBV7-3|12|TRBJ2-1
ASSQAGQGTEQF
>TRBV11-3|10|TRBJ2-5
ASSLGLGTQY
>TRBV12-3/TRBV12-4|15|TRBJ2-1
ASGLLIAWAPYNEQF